Sequencing of this T cell receptor (beta chain) was carried out in a study of cytomegalovirus exposure and HLA in healthy donors. The study's findings and limits: Three chains linked to CMV were shown in vitro to be specific for CMV antigens.

A note on this clone: Its target is unknown.

PCR primers comprised 60 Vbeta and 13 Jbeta primers. Clones were read by immunoSEQ multiplex PCR, and TCRdb kept only the in-frame ones, dropping some. The sample yields roughly 58,000 clones, about 80% seen once. Germline CDR1 MDHEN, CDR2 SYDVKM. V shed 5 bases and J shed 8 bases, with 12 bases lying between them. The length of the CDR3 is 12 residues. This TCR was recovered from a woman between 40 and 50 years old in good health and CMV-seronegative. This chain connects TRBV28 to TRBJ1-2, with no clear D. Sequences were obtained from PBMCs. The CDR3 DNA is TGTGCCAGCAGTATCCAAAGCGGGGGCTACACCTTC. Translation gives CASSIQSGGYTF.